The 17 T cell receptor beta chains presented below share a single source sample, sequenced in a study of regulatory T cells in long-lasting Graves disease. Time point noted: newly diagnosed GD, antithyroid drugs for less than 3 months. After RNA was extracted from PBMCs, the TCR library was made from it. HTBI primers from iRepertoire and Arm-PCR of CDR3 regions yielded the TCR beta libraries. A single record per CDR3 protein comes from TCRdb applying MiXCR to the multiplex PCR reads. This table holds 350,000 to 400,000 distinct CDR3 sequences, 15% to 20% found once. A further study also used this sample, focusing on T cells in Graves' hyperthyroidism and ophthalmopathy.

Sequencing used peripheral blood mononuclear cells (PBMCs), obtained at new diagnosis, from a patient treated with antithyroid drugs. The receptors stem from a woman younger than 35 with Graves disease.

In its sample, this clonotype was seen many times. The V call is TRBV30, the J call TRBJ1-2; D is unresolved. There are 11 residues in the CDR3. CDR1 and CDR2 from the germline V gene are GTSNPN and SVGIG (reference sequence). The V and J ends lost 2 bases and 8 bases respectively, with 9 bases between them. The CDR3 region has the DNA TGTGCCTGGAGTCATGGGTGGGGCTACACCTTC. Translating gives CAWSHGWGYTF.

V gene TRBV6-4 combines with J gene TRBJ2-5, with 8 bases that match TRBD1. Germline CDR1 MRHNA, CDR2 SNTAGT. The V and J ends lost 6 bases and 2 bases, in that order; junction bases with no gene match: 5. This CDR3 region has 14 residues. The CDR3 sequence is CASSATGEQETQYF. The CDR3 bases are TGTGCCAGCAGCGCGACAGGGGAACAAGAGACCCAGTACTTC.

Details on this clonotype: A read error may explain this, as a much larger clone is one base away. The chain is built from TRBV20-1 and TRBJ2-1; 8 positions match TRBD2. The V gene's germline CDR1 is DFQATT and CDR2 SNEGSKA (reference sequence). Trimming removed 5 bases from V and 0 bases from J; junction bases left unmatched: 12. This CDR3 region has 17 residues. The DNA of the CDR3 is TGCAGTGCTGGCCTTACGTTAGCGGGGATCTCCTACAATGAGCAGTTCTTC. It is translated as CSAGLTLAGISYNEQFF.

This chain uses TRBV20-1 with TRBJ2-7, with TRBD2 identical over 9 bases. V gave up 4 bases and J gave up 4 bases; unmatched junction bases: 11. CDR1 is DFQATT and CDR2 is SNEGSKA in the germline V gene (reference sequence). This CDR3 has 15 amino acids. The CDR3 sequence: CSATQSGGLTYEQYF. The CDR3 DNA is TGCAGTGCTACCCAAAGCGGGGGGCTTACGTACGAGCAGTACTTC.

This clonotype has ten or more counts. The rearrangement uses TRBV6-2 or TRBV6-3 and TRBJ2-1; D may be TRBD1 (6 bases). This CDR3 is 14 amino acids long. From germline, CDR1 is MNHEY and CDR2 SVGEGT. V was cut by 5 bases and J by 8 bases, with 16 bases left in between. CDR3 bases: TGTGCCAGCAGTCCCCGGGACATACAGGATGAGCAGTTCTTC. It encodes CASSPRDIQDEQFF.

This clonotype has ten or more counts. V gene TRBV6-1 combines with J gene TRBJ2-2; 7 positions agree with TRBD1. The germline CDR1 and CDR2 sequences are MNHNS and SASEGT. CDR3 length equals 16 residues. J was trimmed by 5 bases and V by 6 bases; bases with no gene match: 12. In DNA form, the CDR3 reads TGTGCCAGCAGCCCTGACAGGGCCTCTTGGACCGGGGAGCTGTTTTTT. Encoded protein: CASSPDRASWTGELFF.

The table lists this clonotype with a few counts. At one of its ends the junction is not consistent with the germline gene, which may arise from a read error. The V call is TRBV7-8, the J call TRBJ2-7; D is perhaps TRBD2 (6 bases). This CDR3 region has 18 residues. Germline loops: CDR1 SGHVS, CDR2 FQNEAQ. This CDR3 reads CASSLIPAAGRKVYGQYF. CDR3 coding DNA: TGTGCCAGCAGCTTAATCCCCGCCGCGGGGCGGAAGGTCTACGGGCAGTACTTC.

The chain combines TRBV29-1 with TRBJ1-5; 8 bases line up with TRBD1. J gave up 4 bases and V 4 bases, and 3 bases lay outside the gene matches. Germline CDR1 and CDR2: SQVTM and ANQGSEA. The CDR3 loop spans 13 amino acids. In DNA form, the CDR3 reads TGCAGCGTTGGGGACAGGAGAAATCAGCCCCAGCATTTT. Translating it yields CSVGDRRNQPQHF.

The sample holds many counts of this clonotype. V gene TRBV18 combines with J gene TRBJ2-2; no clear D. The CDR3 is 16 amino acids. V lost 3 bases and J lost 4, with 15 bases in between. Germline-derived CDR1 and CDR2 are KGHSH and LQKENI. This chain's CDR3 is CASSPTPTQRTGELFF. CDR3 coding DNA: TGTGCCAGCTCACCGACACCGACACAGCGCACCGGGGAGCTGTTTTTT.

There are many counts of this clonotype. The chain carries TRBV5-1 and TRBJ1-1; D not resolved. Trimming removed 0 bases at V and 1 base at J, with 7 bases between. This CDR3 spans 14 amino acids. Looked up from germline, CDR1 is SGHRS and CDR2 is YFSETQ. For the CDR3, the DNA is TGCGCCAGCAGCTTGGCCGTGGGGAACACTGAAGCTTTCTTT. It yields the protein CASSLAVGNTEAFF.

V is TRBV12-3 or TRBV12-4 and J is TRBJ2-1; D is unresolved. The CDR3 spans 11 residues. With 6 bases removed from V and 9 bases from J, the gap between germline ends came to 9 bases. CDR3: CASRRLSEQFF. CDR3 sequence (DNA): TGTGCCAGCAGACGACTTAGTGAGCAGTTCTTC.

This clonotype was observed at least ten times. V is TRBV11-2 and J is TRBJ2-3; D is undetermined. The length of the CDR3 is 15 residues. Per germline, CDR1 SGHAT and CDR2 FQNNGV. The V end lost 1 base, the J end lost 2 bases, and 10 bases lay between the germline ends. The CDR3 loop is CASSLVVLNTDTQYF. The CDR3 DNA is TGTGCCAGCAGCTTAGTAGTCTTGAACACAGATACGCAGTATTTT. Variable domain in full (rest from reference TRBV11-2 and TRBJ2-3): EAGVAQSPRYKIIEKRQSVAFWCNPISGHATLYWYQQILGQGPKLLIQFQNNGVVDDSQLPKDRFSAERLKGVDSTLKIQPAKLEDSAVYLCASSLVVLNTDTQYFGPGTRLTVL.

The chain employs TRBV6-9 and TRBJ1-5; D is unclear. V lost 3 bases, J lost 7 bases, and 13 bases lay in between. This CDR3 comprises 14 residues. Germline lookup yields CDR1 MNHGY and CDR2 SVAAGI. The CDR3 DNA sequence: TGTGCCAGCAGTTACCGATCGGGCGGCCAGCCCCAGCATTTT. Translated, it gives CASSYRSGGQPQHF.

This clonotype was seen many times. V is TRBV9 and J is TRBJ1-5, with D hard to call. CDR3 size: 14 residues. The germline CDR1 and CDR2 sequences are SGDLS and YYNGEE. The germline V and J ends were trimmed by 4 bases and 6 bases, with 14 bases remaining between them. CDR3 residues: CASSLKPGGQPQHF. In DNA form, the CDR3 reads TGTGCCAGCAGCCTTAAGCCAGGAGGTCAGCCCCAGCATTTT. Supplemented by reference TRBV9 and TRBJ1-5, the full variable domain reads DSGVTQTPKHLITATGQRVTLRCSPRSGDLSVYWYQQSLDQGLQFLIQYYNGEERAKGNILERFSAQQFPDLHSELNLSSLELGDSALYFCASSLKPGGQPQHFGDGTRLSIL.

This clonotype was detected many times. CDR3 in DNA: TGTGCCAGCTCACCAAAGACAAACTGGGAGCAGTACTTC. Residues: CASSPKTNWEQYF. The chain combines TRBV18 with TRBJ2-7; no reliable D call. Between the trimmed V and J ends, which lost 2 bases and 7 bases, there was a span of 12 bases. Germline V lookup: CDR1 KGHSH, CDR2 LQKENI. The CDR3 sequence is 13 residues long.

This clonotype was observed a handful of times. The chain couples TRBV5-6 to TRBJ1-3; D uncertain. The CDR3 totals 16 residues. Trimming cost V 1 base and J 3 bases, with 14 bases left between them. CDR1 SGHDT and CDR2 YYEEEE come from the germline V gene. This CDR3 is CASSLNPLAGGNTIYF. CDR3 DNA: TGTGCCAGCAGCTTGAACCCGTTGGCAGGTGGAAACACCATATATTTT.

In its sample, this clonotype was seen many times. The gene calls are TRBV12-3 or TRBV12-4 and TRBJ1-1, with TRBD1 matching 11 bases. V trimming: 7 bases; J trimming: 4 bases; junction bases outside the gene matches: 8. This CDR3 has 15 residues. The CDR3 DNA reads as TGTGCCAGCATCGGACAGGGGGCGGCGGTCACTGAAGCTTTCTTT. As protein: CASIGQGAAVTEAFF.